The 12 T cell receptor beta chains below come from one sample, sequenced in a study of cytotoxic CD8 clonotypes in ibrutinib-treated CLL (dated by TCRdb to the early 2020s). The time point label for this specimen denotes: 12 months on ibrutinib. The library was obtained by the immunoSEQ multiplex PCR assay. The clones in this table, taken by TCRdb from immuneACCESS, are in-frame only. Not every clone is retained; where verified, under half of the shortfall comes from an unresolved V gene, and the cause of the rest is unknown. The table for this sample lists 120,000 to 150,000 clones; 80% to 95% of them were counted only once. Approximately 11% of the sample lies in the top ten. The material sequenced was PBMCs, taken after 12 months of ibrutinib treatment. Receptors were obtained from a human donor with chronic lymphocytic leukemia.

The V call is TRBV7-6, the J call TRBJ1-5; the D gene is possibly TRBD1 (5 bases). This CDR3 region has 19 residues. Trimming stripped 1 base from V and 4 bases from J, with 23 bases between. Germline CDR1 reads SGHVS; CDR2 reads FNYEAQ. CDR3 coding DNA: TGTGCCAGCAGCTTAGGGTCCCACGAGCTCAAGGGGACTAATCAGCCCCAGCATTTT. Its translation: CASSLGSHELKGTNQPQHF.

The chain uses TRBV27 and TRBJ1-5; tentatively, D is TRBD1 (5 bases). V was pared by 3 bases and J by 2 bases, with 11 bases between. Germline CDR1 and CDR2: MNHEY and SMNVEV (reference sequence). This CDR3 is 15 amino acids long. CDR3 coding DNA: TGTGCCAGCAGTTTTGAGGGGAGTCGCAATCAGCCCCAGCATTTT. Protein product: CASSFEGSRNQPQHF.

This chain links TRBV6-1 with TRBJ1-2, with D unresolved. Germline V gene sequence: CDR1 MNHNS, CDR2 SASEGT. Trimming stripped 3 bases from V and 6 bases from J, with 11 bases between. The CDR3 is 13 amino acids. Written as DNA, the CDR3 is TGTGCCAGCAGTGACCGCGGGGTGGATGGCTACACCTTC. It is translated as CASSDRGVDGYTF.

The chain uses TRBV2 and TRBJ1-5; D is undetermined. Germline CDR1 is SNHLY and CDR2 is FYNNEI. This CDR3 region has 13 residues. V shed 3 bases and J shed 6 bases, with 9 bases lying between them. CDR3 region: CASSEESAQPQHF. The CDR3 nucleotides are TGTGCCAGCAGTGAGGAAAGCGCTCAGCCCCAGCATTTT.

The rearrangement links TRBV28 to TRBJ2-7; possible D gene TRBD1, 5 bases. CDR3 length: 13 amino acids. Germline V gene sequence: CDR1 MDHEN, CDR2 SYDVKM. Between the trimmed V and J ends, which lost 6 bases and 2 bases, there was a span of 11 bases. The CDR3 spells CASRGQVAYEQYF. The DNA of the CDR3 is TGTGCCAGCAGAGGACAAGTCGCCTACGAGCAGTACTTC.

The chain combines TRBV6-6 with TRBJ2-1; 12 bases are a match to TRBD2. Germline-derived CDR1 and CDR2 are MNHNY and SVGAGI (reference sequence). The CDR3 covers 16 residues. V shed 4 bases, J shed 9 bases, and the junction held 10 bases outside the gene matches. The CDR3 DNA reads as TGTGCCAGCAGTTCGACTAGCGGGAGTTTCGGGGGTGAGCAGTTCTTC. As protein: CASSSTSGSFGGEQFF.

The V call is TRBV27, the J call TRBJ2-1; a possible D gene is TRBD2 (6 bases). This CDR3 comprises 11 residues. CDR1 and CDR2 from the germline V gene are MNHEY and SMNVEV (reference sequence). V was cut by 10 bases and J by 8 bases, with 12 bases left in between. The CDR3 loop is CATRLVDEQFF. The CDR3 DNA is TGTGCCACCAGACTAGTCGATGAGCAGTTCTTC.

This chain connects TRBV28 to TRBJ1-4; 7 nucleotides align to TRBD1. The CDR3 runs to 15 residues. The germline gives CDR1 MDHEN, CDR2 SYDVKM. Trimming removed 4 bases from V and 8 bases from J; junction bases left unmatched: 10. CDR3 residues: CASSSYRGVGEKLFF. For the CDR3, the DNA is TGTGCCAGCAGTTCCTACAGGGGTGTGGGGGAAAAACTGTTTTTT.

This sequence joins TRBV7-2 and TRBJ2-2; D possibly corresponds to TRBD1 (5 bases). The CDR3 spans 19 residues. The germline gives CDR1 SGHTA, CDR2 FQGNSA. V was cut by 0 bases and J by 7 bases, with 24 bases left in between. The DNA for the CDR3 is TGTGCCAGCAGCTTAGCGCTCGGACATCCCCCAAGAACAGGCGGGGAGCTGTTTTTT. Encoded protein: CASSLALGHPPRTGGELFF.

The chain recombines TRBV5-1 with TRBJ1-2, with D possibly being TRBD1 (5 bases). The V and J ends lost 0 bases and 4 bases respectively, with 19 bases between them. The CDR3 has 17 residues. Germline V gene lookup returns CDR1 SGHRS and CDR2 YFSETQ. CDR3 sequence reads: CASSLAGAGSAGYGYTF. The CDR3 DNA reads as TGCGCCAGCAGCTTGGCGGGAGCAGGGTCCGCGGGCTATGGCTACACCTTC.

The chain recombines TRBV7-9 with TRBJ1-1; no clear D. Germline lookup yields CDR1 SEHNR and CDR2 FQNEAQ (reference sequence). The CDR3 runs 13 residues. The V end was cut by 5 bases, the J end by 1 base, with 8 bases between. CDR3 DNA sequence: TGTGCCAGCAGCCCGTCCGCGAACACTGAAGCTTTCTTT. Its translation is CASSPSANTEAFF.

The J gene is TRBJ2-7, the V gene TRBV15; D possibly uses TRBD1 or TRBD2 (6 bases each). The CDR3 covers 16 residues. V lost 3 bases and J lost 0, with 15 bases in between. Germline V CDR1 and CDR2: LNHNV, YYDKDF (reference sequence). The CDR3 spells CATSSPPGGLSYEQYF. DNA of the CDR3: TGTGCCACCAGCAGTCCCCCTGGGGGGCTCTCCTACGAGCAGTACTTC.